Each of the 32 T cell receptor beta chains below was sequenced from the same sample in a study of a mutant IDH1 vaccine in newly diagnosed glioma. What these receptors recognize is not known. As to time point: week 23, last vaccination. Doses of 300 ug of mutant IDH1 20-mer peptide were given with topical imiquimod. Clones were sequenced by immunoSEQ multiplex PCR, and TCRdb holds only the in-frame ones, with some missing. The sample holds about 65,000 clones, about 88% seen once. The sample consisted of PBMCs, taken from a glioma patient whose treatment included an IDH1 peptide vaccine. Receptor source: a man aged 30-40 years with glioma.

J is TRBJ1-2 and V is TRBV6-1; 9 bases map to TRBD1. The CDR3 runs 12 residues. Germline assignment: CDR1 MNHNS and CDR2 SASEGT. V trimming: 10 bases; J trimming: 7 bases; junction bases outside the gene matches: 7. CDR3 in amino acids: CANGQGSSGYTF. The CDR3 DNA follows: TGTGCCAACGGACAGGGGAGTTCTGGCTACACCTTC.

The chain has TRBV9 and TRBJ1-3; perhaps TRBD1 as D (5 bases). This CDR3 is 16 amino acids long. Germline values: CDR1 SGDLS, CDR2 YYNGEE. V lost 2 bases and J lost 0, with 12 bases in between. This chain's CDR3 is CASSVSGLSSGNTIYF. As DNA, the CDR3 is TGTGCCAGCAGCGTGTCAGGGCTAAGCTCTGGAAACACCATATATTTT.

V and J are TRBV27 and TRBJ2-2; the D gene is possibly TRBD2 (5 bases). The length of the CDR3 is 14 residues. V was trimmed by 5 bases and J by 7 bases, leaving 14 bases between them. Germline V lookup: CDR1 MNHEY, CDR2 SMNVEV (reference sequence). As DNA, the CDR3 is TGTGCCAGCAGTCAGCCCGTAGGGAGCGGGGAGCTGTTTTTT. Encoded protein: CASSQPVGSGELFF.

V is TRBV11-2 and J is TRBJ1-3, with unresolved D. The CDR3 consists of 14 residues. Germline loops: CDR1 SGHAT, CDR2 FQNNGV. Between the trimmed V and J ends, which lost 5 bases and 2 bases, there was a span of 10 bases. The CDR3 spells CASSPNSAGNTIYF. The CDR3 region has the DNA TGTGCCAGCAGCCCTAACAGCGCTGGAAACACCATATATTTT. The full variable domain, in which reference TRBV11-2 and TRBJ1-3 provide the parts outside the CDR3, is EAGVAQSPRYKIIEKRQSVAFWCNPISGHATLYWYQQILGQGPKLLIQFQNNGVVDDSQLPKDRFSAERLKGVDSTLKIQPAKLEDSAVYLCASSPNSAGNTIYFGEGSWLTVV.

The gene calls are TRBV9 and TRBJ1-3; D not certain. The CDR3 is 15 residues long. Trimming removed 0 bases from V and 0 bases from J, with 7 bases in between. CDR1 is SGDLS and CDR2 is YYNGEE in the germline V gene. Here the CDR3 DNA reads TGTGCCAGCAGCGTAGTTGGGAGCTCTGGAAACACCATATATTTT. Protein sequence: CASSVVGSSGNTIYF.

The V gene is TRBV12-5, the J gene TRBJ2-3, with a weak D call TRBD2 (6 bases). V lost 5 bases and J lost 2, with 23 bases in between. Germline CDR1 is LGHNT and CDR2 is FRNRAP. The CDR3 runs 18 residues. CDR3 sequence (DNA): TGTGCTAGTGGTGTCGGGGCGATACTACCGGGGGACACAGATACGCAGTATTTT. This encodes CASGVGAILPGDTDTQYF. The full variable domain, rest sourced from reference TRBV12-5 and TRBJ2-3, is DARVTQTPRHKVTEMGQEVTMRCQPILGHNTVFWYRQTMMQGLELLAYFRNRAPLDDSGMPKDRFSAEMPDATLATLKIQPSEPRDSAVYFCASGVGAILPGDTDTQYFGPGTRLTVL.

Only a few counts were recorded for this clone. The CDR3 protein is CASSAKQNTEAFF. The CDR3 nucleotides read TGTGCCAGCAGTGCGAAGCAGAACACTGAAGCTTTCTTT. The V call is TRBV6-1, the J call TRBJ1-1; D call uncertain. The CDR3 loop spans 13 amino acids. Germline loops: CDR1 MNHNS, CDR2 SASEGT. Trimming shortened V by 4 bases and J by 1 base, and 7 bases separated the two germline ends.

The chain has TRBV6-5 and TRBJ1-4, with D possibly TRBD1 on 6 matching bases. V shed 6 bases and J shed 6 bases, with 17 bases lying between them. The CDR3 loop spans 15 amino acids. CDR1 and CDR2 from the germline V gene are MNHEY and SVGAGI. In nucleotides, the CDR3 is TGTGCCAGCAGGAACGTCGGGACACCCTATGAAAAACTGTTTTTT. This encodes CASRNVGTPYEKLFF.

This clone was detected once. The chain recombines TRBV28 with TRBJ2-2; TRBD2 matches 8 bases. The CDR3 has 13 amino acids. V lost 9 bases, J lost 6 bases, and 6 bases stayed unmatched. CDR1 and CDR2 (germline): MDHEN, SYDVKM. Here the CDR3 reads CASKTSAAGELFF. The CDR3 DNA sequence: TGTGCCAGTAAGACTAGCGCTGCCGGGGAGCTGTTTTTT.

The chain employs TRBV19 and TRBJ1-5; no clear D gene. This CDR3 comprises 14 residues. CDR1 and CDR2 from the germline V gene are LNHDA and SQIVND (reference sequence). V lost 8 bases to trimming and J lost 0 bases, with 11 bases between them. CDR3 residues: CASGPGYSNQPQHF. Written as DNA, the CDR3 is TGTGCCAGTGGACCAGGTTATAGCAATCAGCCCCAGCATTTT.

J is TRBJ2-7 and V is TRBV5-4; 8 bases map to TRBD1. CDR3 length: 15 residues. The junction had 10 bases not matched to a gene; V was cut back by 4 bases and J by 4 bases. Germline CDR1 reads SGHNT; CDR2 reads YYREEE (reference sequence). The DNA for the CDR3 is TGTGCCAGCAGCCCCCTCGAGGGACAGGCATACGAGCAGTACTTC. Translation gives CASSPLEGQAYEQYF. The whole variable domain, remainder taken from reference TRBV5-4 and TRBJ2-7, is ETGVTQSPTHLIKTRGQQVTLRCSSQSGHNTVSWYQQALGQGPQFIFQYYREEENGRGNFPPRFSGLQFPNYSSELNVNALELDDSALYLCASSPLEGQAYEQYFGPGTRLTVT.

J is TRBJ2-3 and V is TRBV18; D gene unclear. V was pared by 2 bases and J by 0 bases, with 15 bases between. Germline-derived CDR1 and CDR2 are KGHSH and LQKENI. This CDR3 has 17 amino acids. CDR3 in DNA: TGTGCCAGCTCACCAAGGATTGGACGTGGGAGCACAGATACGCAGTATTTT. Translated: CASSPRIGRGSTDTQYF.

J is TRBJ1-5 and V is TRBV14, with D hard to call. CDR1 is SGHDN, CDR2 FVKESK, per germline. CDR3 length equals 12 residues. The V end was cut by 8 bases, the J end by 0 bases, with 5 bases between. For the CDR3, the DNA is TGTGCCAGCTCCAATAGCAATCAGCCCCAGCATTTT. Encoded protein: CASSNSNQPQHF.

This clone was counted between two and nine times. The chain joins TRBV12-5 to TRBJ2-3; 7 bases line up with TRBD1. Germline V CDR1 and CDR2: LGHNT, FRNRAP. This CDR3 has 17 residues. J gave up 0 bases and V 6 bases, and 12 bases lay outside the gene matches. The CDR3 protein is CASGPRPTGKSTDTQYF. The CDR3 nucleotides are TGTGCTAGTGGCCCCCGCCCGACAGGGAAAAGCACAGATACGCAGTATTTT. Complete variable domain (other parts from reference TRBV12-5 and TRBJ2-3): DARVTQTPRHKVTEMGQEVTMRCQPILGHNTVFWYRQTMMQGLELLAYFRNRAPLDDSGMPKDRFSAEMPDATLATLKIQPSEPRDSAVYFCASGPRPTGKSTDTQYFGPGTRLTVL.

This clone was counted only a few times. CDR3 in DNA: TGTGCCAGCCCAACTCACTATGGCTACACCTTC. Its protein is CASPTHYGYTF. This chain connects TRBV2 to TRBJ1-2; no clear D. Germline CDR1 SNHLY, CDR2 FYNNEI. The CDR3 is 11 residues long. V was shortened by 8 bases and J by 3 bases, with 7 bases between the two germline ends.

This clone was seen only a few times. The gene calls are TRBV5-1 and TRBJ1-1, with D uncertain. Trimming stripped 1 base from V and 2 bases from J, with 6 bases between. Germline V gene sequence: CDR1 SGHRS, CDR2 YFSETQ. There are 13 residues in the CDR3. The CDR3 sequence is CASSLQENTEAFF. The CDR3 DNA follows: TGCGCCAGCAGCTTGCAGGAAAACACTGAAGCTTTCTTT.

The V call is TRBV5-4, the J call TRBJ2-1, with 7 bases identical to TRBD1. This CDR3 has 15 amino acids. Trimming took 5 bases from V and 4 from J; bases not matched to a gene: 9. Germline V gives CDR1 SGHNT, CDR2 YYREEE (reference sequence). CDR3 nucleotides: TGTGCCAGCAGTCCGGGACAGAGGACTTACAATGAGCAGTTCTTC. Translating gives CASSPGQRTYNEQFF.

CDR3 coding DNA: TGTGCCAGCAGTGAAGCGCTTCAGGGGGTAAGGGATTCACCCCTCCACTTT. This translates into CASSEALQGVRDSPLHF. The genes are TRBV2 and TRBJ1-6; 7 nucleotides line up with TRBD1. The trim removed 0 bases at V and 8 bases at J, leaving 10 bases unmatched. This CDR3 is built from 17 residues. Germline CDR1 is SNHLY and CDR2 is FYNNEI.

The genes are TRBV6-1 and TRBJ1-2; D remains unclear. Per the germline V gene, CDR1 is MNHNS and CDR2 is SASEGT. The CDR3 runs to 13 residues. V was shortened by 1 base and J by 2 bases, with 5 bases between the two germline ends. The CDR3 nucleotides are TGTGCCAGCAGTGAAGGTCCAAACTATGGCTACACCTTC. Its translation: CASSEGPNYGYTF.

The rearrangement links TRBV5-1 to TRBJ1-4; tentatively, D is TRBD1 (6 bases). The V end was cut by 2 bases, the J end by 7 bases, with 12 bases between. This CDR3 has 14 residues. Germline CDR1 is SGHRS and CDR2 is YFSETQ. CDR3 residues: CASSLQGGGEKLFF. The CDR3 nucleotides are TGCGCCAGCAGCTTACAGGGCGGTGGTGAAAAACTGTTTTTT.

The chain combines TRBV7-9 with TRBJ2-4; D not certain. CDR3 length equals 15 residues. The germline V gene has CDR1 SEHNR and CDR2 FQNEAQ (reference sequence). With 2 bases removed from V and 1 base from J, the gap between germline ends came to 9 bases. DNA of the CDR3: TGTGCCAGCAGCTTAAAAGGGATTGCCAAAAACATTCAGTACTTC. It is translated as CASSLKGIAKNIQYF.

The rearrangement uses TRBV18 and TRBJ1-2; 7 bases match TRBD1. The J segment lost 7 bases and the V segment lost 6 bases, leaving 14 bases of the junction unmatched. Per germline, CDR1 KGHSH and CDR2 LQKENI. The CDR3 extends over 15 amino acids. CDR3 protein: CASSPGQVGVIGYTF. The CDR3 DNA reads TGTGCCAGCTCCCCCGGACAGGTCGGGGTGATTGGCTACACCTTC. Based on the CDR3 plus reference TRBV18 and TRBJ1-2, the full variable domain is NAGVMQNPRHLVRRRGQEARLRCSPMKGHSHVYWYRQLPEEGLKFMVYLQKENIIDESGMPKERFSAEFPKEGPSILRIQQVVRGDSAAYFCASSPGQVGVIGYTFGSGTRLTVV.

This clone was seen more than once but under ten times. The J gene is TRBJ1-1, the V gene TRBV7-9, with D unclear. V lost 1 base to trimming and J lost 1 base, with 4 bases between them. CDR1 and CDR2 from the germline V gene are SEHNR and FQNEAQ (reference sequence). This CDR3 spans 13 amino acids. CDR3 in amino acids: CASSLDRNTEAFF. The CDR3 DNA reads TGTGCCAGCAGCTTAGACAGGAACACTGAAGCTTTCTTT.

The genes are TRBV6-1 and TRBJ1-5; 7 nucleotides line up with TRBD1. Germline values: CDR1 MNHNS, CDR2 SASEGT. The CDR3 consists of 15 residues. V trimming: 9 bases; J trimming: 0 bases; junction bases outside the gene matches: 8. The CDR3 loop is CASGTAPYSNQPQHF. As DNA, the CDR3 is TGTGCCAGTGGGACAGCTCCTTATAGCAATCAGCCCCAGCATTTT.

V gene TRBV7-9 combines with J gene TRBJ2-3; D unresolved. The CDR3 contains 15 residues. The germline CDR1 and CDR2 sequences are SEHNR and FQNEAQ (reference sequence). The V end was cut by 1 base, the J end by 2 bases, with 10 bases between. CDR3 sequence: CASSLEGRFTDTQYF. CDR3 sequence (DNA): TGTGCCAGCAGCTTAGAAGGCCGGTTCACAGATACGCAGTATTTT.

The chain combines TRBV5-8 with TRBJ1-6; D possibly corresponds to TRBD1 (6 bases). The germline CDR1 and CDR2 sequences are SGHTS and YDEGEE. The CDR3 loop spans 17 amino acids. The V end lost 3 bases, the J end lost 0 bases, and 13 bases lay between the germline ends. CDR3 sequence: CASSSGQPLSYNSPLHF. DNA for the CDR3: TGTGCCAGCAGCTCCGGACAGCCGCTCTCCTATAATTCACCCCTCCACTTT.

To note about this clone: Other DNA sequences in the same sample also yield this CDR3. V and J are TRBV27 and TRBJ2-7; no clear D. Germline lookup yields CDR1 MNHEY and CDR2 SMNVEV (reference sequence). The CDR3 spans 13 residues. V was shortened by 5 bases and J by 2 bases, with 10 bases between the two germline ends. The CDR3 DNA sequence: TGTGCCAGCAGTAGAGCAGGACCCTACGAGCAGTACTTC. Encoded protein: CASSRAGPYEQYF.

This clone was seen a few times. The rearrangement joins TRBV19 to TRBJ1-1, with unresolved D. Germline V gives CDR1 LNHDA, CDR2 SQIVND (reference sequence). Trimming took 4 bases from V and 1 from J, leaving 13 bases between them. The CDR3 has 15 amino acids. CDR3 bases: TGTGCCAGTAGTAAGGCCTACAGATCGAACACTGAAGCTTTCTTT. It is translated as CASSKAYRSNTEAFF.

J is TRBJ2-7 and V is TRBV4-1, with TRBD2 matching over 10 bases. Germline V gene lookup returns CDR1 MGHRA and CDR2 YSYEKL. The CDR3 consists of 18 residues. The junction had 16 bases not matched to a gene; V was cut back by 5 bases and J by 3 bases. CDR3 residues: CASSAQSIAGGPGYEQYF. The CDR3 nucleotides are TGCGCCAGCAGCGCCCAATCTATAGCGGGGGGTCCAGGCTACGAGCAGTACTTC.

This clone was picked up one time. The chain has TRBV5-1 and TRBJ2-5; the match to TRBD2 covers 9 bases. Gene TRBJ2-7 matches the end of the DNA better, so the J call may be wrong. The CDR3 consists of 15 residues. Germline V gene data show CDR1 as SGHRS and CDR2 as YFSETQ. CDR3 sequence (DNA): TGCGCCAGCAGTCAGACTAGCGGCCACTCCTACGAGCAGTACTTC. Protein: CASSQTSGHSYEQYF.

The rearrangement joins TRBV11-2 to TRBJ2-5; D uncertain. Germline CDR1 is SGHAT and CDR2 is FQNNGV. The CDR3 extends over 14 amino acids. V lost 2 bases to trimming and J lost 1 base, with 8 bases between them. CDR3 DNA: TGTGCCAGCAGCTTATACAACTTCCAAGAGACCCAGTACTTC. This encodes CASSLYNFQETQYF.

The V call is TRBV13, the J call TRBJ2-3; 8 nucleotides match TRBD2. The ends lost 5 bases at V and 6 bases at J; junction bases unmatched: 7. CDR1 is PRHDT and CDR2 is FYEKMQ in the germline V gene (reference sequence). The CDR3 has 14 amino acids. The CDR3 nucleotides are TGTGCCAGCAGCCTCGGGACTAGTCTTGATACGCAGTATTTT. Translating gives CASSLGTSLDTQYF.